The clone carrying this T cell receptor beta chain has ten or more counts. Antigen unknown. This sample was taken from a study of T cells in Graves' hyperthyroidism and ophthalmopathy. The study's findings and limits: Peripheral blood also featured most of the thyroid clonotypes expanded above 0.001. Ophthalmopathy, as predicted by the model, came a median roughly 6.5 months after the prediction.

V lost 2 bases and J lost 7, with 12 bases in between. This CDR3 has 15 residues. Germline CDR1 and CDR2: SGHTA and FQGNSA. Any symptoms of ophthalmopathy came after the first hyperthyroidism diagnosis, from which the blood sample dates. Amplification of TCR beta CDR3 regions was performed using RNA transcripts as template. In the first-round RT-PCR of the TCR CDR3, the HTBI primer set was used. Using its own MiXCR run on the multiplex PCR reads, TCRdb lists one record per CDR3 protein. The sample has 380,000 or so distinct CDR3 sequences; around an eighth are singletons. The source is a man under 40 with Graves' hyperthyroidism that later progressed to Graves' ophthalmopathy. V gene TRBV7-2 combines with J gene TRBJ1-6; D gene ambiguous. The sample consisted of blood. The chain's CDR3 is CASSLSASGNSPLHF. In DNA, the CDR3 is TGTGCCAGCAGCTTATCGGCCTCGGGCAATTCACCCCTCCACTTT. The variable domain in full, with the rest retrieved from reference TRBV7-2 and TRBJ1-6, is GAGVSQSPSNKVTEKGKDVELRCDPISGHTALYWYRQSLGQGLEFLIYFQGNSAPDKSGLPSDRFSAERTGGSVSTLTIQRTQQEDSAVYLCASSLSASGNSPLHFGNGTRLTVT.